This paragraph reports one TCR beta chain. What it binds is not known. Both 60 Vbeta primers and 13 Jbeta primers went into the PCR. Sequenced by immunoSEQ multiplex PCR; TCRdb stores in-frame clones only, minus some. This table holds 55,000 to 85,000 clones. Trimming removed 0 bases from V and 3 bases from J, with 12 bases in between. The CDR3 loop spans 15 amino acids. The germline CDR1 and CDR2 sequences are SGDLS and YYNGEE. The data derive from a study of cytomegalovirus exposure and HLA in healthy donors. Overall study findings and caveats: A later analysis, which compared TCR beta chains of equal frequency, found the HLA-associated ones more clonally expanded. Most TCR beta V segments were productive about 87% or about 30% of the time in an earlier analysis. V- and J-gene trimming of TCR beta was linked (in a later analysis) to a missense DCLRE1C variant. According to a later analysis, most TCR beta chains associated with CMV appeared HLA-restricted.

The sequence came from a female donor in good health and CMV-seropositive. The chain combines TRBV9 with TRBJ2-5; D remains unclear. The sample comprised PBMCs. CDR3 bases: TGTGCCAGCAGCGTAGGCGCTCAACCCGAAGAGACCCAGTACTTC. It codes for CASSVGAQPEETQYF.